The 30 T cell receptor beta chains below come from one sample, sequenced in a study of blood T cell repertoires in COVID-19. Here immunoSEQ multiplex PCR was the method, and the copy in TCRdb shows in-frame clones only, minus some. The repertoire holds some 150,000 clones, with 70% to 90% as singletons. The sequencing sample was made of peripheral blood. The receptors come from a man aged 45-60 years with acute or convalescent COVID-19.

V usage is TRBV27 and J usage is TRBJ1-4; D uncertain. The CDR3 totals 14 residues. Germline values: CDR1 MNHEY, CDR2 SMNVEV (reference sequence). The V end was cut by 7 bases, the J end by 7 bases, with 16 bases between. The CDR3 DNA sequence: TGTGCCAGCAAAAGAAACGATCCGGGTGAAAAACTGTTTTTT. Its translation is CASKRNDPGEKLFF.

This chain joins TRBV6-5 and TRBJ2-3; 9 positions match TRBD1. Germline loops: CDR1 MNHEY, CDR2 SVGAGI. The CDR3 is 14 residues long. The V gene end was trimmed by 7 bases and the J gene end by 2 bases; junction bases not matched to a gene: 4. The CDR3: CASIDRGDTDTQYF. DNA for the CDR3: TGTGCCAGCATCGACAGGGGGGACACAGATACGCAGTATTTT.

The chain joins TRBV12-5 to TRBJ2-7; 13 bases map to TRBD2. CDR3 length: 16 amino acids. V was pared by 2 bases and J by 7 bases, with 8 bases of the junction left unmatched. Per the germline V gene, CDR1 is LGHNT and CDR2 is FRNRAP. The chain's CDR3 is CASGLPLRGLAGEQYF. CDR3 nucleotides: TGTGCTAGTGGTTTGCCCCTCCGGGGACTAGCGGGGGAGCAGTACTTC.

The V call is TRBV27, the J call TRBJ2-5; 8 bases agree with TRBD1. The J segment lost 3 bases and the V segment lost 5 bases, leaving 5 bases of the junction unmatched. Germline loops: CDR1 MNHEY, CDR2 SMNVEV (reference sequence). The CDR3 contains 14 residues. The CDR3 is CASSRGQGEETQYF. DNA for the CDR3: TGTGCCAGCAGTCGAGGACAGGGTGAAGAGACCCAGTACTTC.

This clone turned up a few times. The V call is TRBV29-1, the J call TRBJ2-5; D gene ambiguous. V lost 3 bases and J lost 1, with 9 bases in between. In germline, CDR1 is SQVTM, CDR2 ANQGSEA. This CDR3 is built from 13 residues. This CDR3 reads CSVEPRVQETQYF. The CDR3 DNA follows: TGCAGCGTTGAGCCCCGGGTCCAAGAGACCCAGTACTTC.

The rearrangement uses TRBV18 and TRBJ1-4; maybe TRBD1 (6 bases). This CDR3 contains 14 residues. V lost 4 bases and J 8 bases, leaving 14 bases between the germline ends. Per the germline V gene, CDR1 is KGHSH and CDR2 is LQKENI. CDR3 DNA: TGTGCCAGCTCACAACAGACAGGTTCGGAAAAACTGTTTTTT. Residues: CASSQQTGSEKLFF.

This chain links TRBV30 with TRBJ2-3, with D possibly TRBD1 on 6 matching bases. Germline V gene sequence: CDR1 GTSNPN, CDR2 SVGIG (reference sequence). This CDR3 has 14 amino acids. Trimming cost V 3 bases and J 0 bases, with 10 bases left between them. This chain's CDR3 is CAWRLGGSTDTQYF. The CDR3 DNA reads TGTGCCTGGAGACTAGGGGGAAGCACAGATACGCAGTATTTT. The whole variable domain, remainder taken from reference TRBV30 and TRBJ2-3, is SQTIHQWPATLVQPVGSPLSLECTVEGTSNPNLYWYRQAAGRGLQLLFYSVGIGQISSEVPQNLSASRPQDRQFILSSKKLLLSDSGFYLCAWRLGGSTDTQYFGPGTRLTVL.

This rearrangement joins TRBV5-1 to TRBJ2-4; maybe TRBD1 (7 bases). The CDR3 contains 14 residues. Germline V gene lookup returns CDR1 SGHRS and CDR2 YFSETQ. V lost 5 bases and J lost 8, with 17 bases in between. The CDR3 sequence is CASSGGGLVDIQYF. In DNA form, the CDR3 reads TGCGCCAGCAGTGGAGGGGGCCTCGTTGACATTCAGTACTTC.

The chain joins TRBV9 to TRBJ2-6, with a tentative D call TRBD1 (5 bases). Germline-derived CDR1 and CDR2 are SGDLS and YYNGEE. The CDR3 totals 18 residues. V was cut by 0 bases and J by 1 base, with 14 bases left in between. CDR3 in amino acids: CASSVATGTGSGANVLTF. DNA for the CDR3: TGTGCCAGCAGCGTAGCCACCGGAACAGGATCTGGGGCCAACGTCCTGACTTTC.

This chain links TRBV5-1 with TRBJ1-1; D is unresolved. This CDR3 contains 15 residues. The V end lost 0 bases, the J end lost 1 base, and 10 bases lay between the germline ends. In germline, CDR1 is SGHRS, CDR2 YFSETQ. The CDR3 protein is CASSLGRAANTEAFF. In DNA form, the CDR3 reads TGCGCCAGCAGCTTGGGGCGGGCGGCGAACACTGAAGCTTTCTTT.

The V and J genes are TRBV6-5 and TRBJ1-5; D is possibly TRBD1 (6 bases). V was trimmed by 9 bases and J by 3 bases, leaving 12 bases between them. Germline V gene data show CDR1 as MNHEY and CDR2 as SVGAGI. The CDR3 consists of 13 residues. The DNA of the CDR3 is TGTGCCAGTGGAGGGGGGGTCAATCAGCCCCAGCATTTT. Its protein product is CASGGGVNQPQHF.

V is TRBV30 and J is TRBJ1-1; TRBD1 might be the D (5 bases). V was clipped by 2 bases and J by 7 bases, with 11 bases between them. This CDR3 spans 12 amino acids. Looked up from germline, CDR1 is GTSNPN and CDR2 is SVGIG (reference sequence). The CDR3 sequence is CAWSLDSLEAFF. CDR3 sequence (DNA): TGTGCCTGGAGTCTCGACAGCCTTGAAGCTTTCTTT.

The chain links TRBV4-1 to TRBJ2-1, with 9 positions matching TRBD1. Looked up from germline, CDR1 is MGHRA and CDR2 is YSYEKL. With 1 base clipped from V and 7 bases from J, the junction kept 2 bases outside the gene matches. The CDR3 has 14 amino acids. CDR3 bases: TGCGCCAGCAGCCAAGGGGACAGGGAAAATGAGCAGTTCTTC. Its translation: CASSQGDRENEQFF.

The CDR3 DNA follows: TGTGCCAGCAGCGAAACAGGGGGCTCCTACAATGAGCAGTTCTTC. It encodes CASSETGGSYNEQFF. The chain is built from TRBV6-4 and TRBJ2-1, with TRBD1 matching 8 bases. CDR3 length: 15 amino acids. V was pared by 6 bases and J by 0 bases, with 4 bases of the junction left unmatched. Germline-derived CDR1 and CDR2 are MRHNA and SNTAGT.

V gene TRBV9 combines with J gene TRBJ1-3, with D unclear. Trimming took 0 bases from V and 0 from J, leaving 4 bases between them. The CDR3 contains 14 residues. Per the germline V gene, CDR1 is SGDLS and CDR2 is YYNGEE. The CDR3 region is CASSVGDSGNTIYF. As DNA, the CDR3 is TGTGCCAGCAGCGTAGGAGACTCTGGAAACACCATATATTTT.

The chain joins TRBV6-6 to TRBJ1-1, with D perhaps matching TRBD1 (6 bases). Germline CDR1 is MNHNY and CDR2 is SVGAGI (reference sequence). This CDR3 contains 10 residues. CDR3 nucleotide sequence: TGTGGGACAGAGAACACTGAAGCTTTCTTT. Encoded protein: CGTENTEAFF.

The table lists this clone with a count of one. The V gene is TRBV6-5, the J gene TRBJ2-7, with a tentative D call TRBD1 (5 bases). In germline, CDR1 is MNHEY, CDR2 SVGAGI. With 6 bases removed from V and 7 bases from J, the gap between germline ends came to 13 bases. This CDR3 is 12 amino acids long. The CDR3 sequence: CASSLKGLEQYF. DNA of the CDR3: TGTGCCAGCAGCCTAAAGGGGTTAGAGCAGTACTTC.

The chain has TRBV9 and TRBJ1-1; no firm D call. Germline V lookup: CDR1 SGDLS, CDR2 YYNGEE. V was pared by 0 bases and J by 0 bases, with 9 bases between. The CDR3 sequence is 15 residues long. CDR3 in amino acids: CASSVAGYMNTEAFF. DNA of the CDR3: TGTGCCAGCAGCGTAGCGGGTTACATGAACACTGAAGCTTTCTTT.

This chain links TRBV20-1 with TRBJ1-2; D is ambiguous. CDR3 length: 12 residues. V lost 3 bases, J lost 5 bases, and 10 bases lay in between. CDR1 is DFQATT, CDR2 SNEGSKA, per germline (reference sequence). DNA for the CDR3: TGCAGTGCTAGTTGGGCCGGATATGGCTACACCTTC. Translating gives CSASWAGYGYTF.

This chain uses TRBV2 with TRBJ2-7; 8 positions match TRBD1. CDR3 length: 13 amino acids. Germline CDR1 SNHLY, CDR2 FYNNEI. The trim removed 7 bases at V and 2 bases at J, leaving 4 bases unmatched. CDR3 sequence: CASTGQGTYEQYF. The CDR3 region has the DNA TGTGCCAGCACCGGACAGGGCACCTACGAGCAGTACTTC.

This clone showed up just a few times. J is TRBJ1-5 and V is TRBV7-8, with 8 bases fitting TRBD1. The CDR3 totals 14 residues. Germline CDR1 reads SGHVS; CDR2 reads FQNEAQ. With 5 bases clipped from V and 5 bases from J, the junction kept 5 bases outside the gene matches. The DNA for the CDR3 is TGTGCCAGCAGCCAAGACAGGGGCTATCAGCCCCAGCATTTT. This encodes CASSQDRGYQPQHF.

V is TRBV7-2 and J is TRBJ1-3; TRBD1 matches at 9 bases. The J segment lost 7 bases and the V segment lost 6 bases, leaving 7 bases of the junction unmatched. Germline V gene data show CDR1 as SGHTA and CDR2 as FQGNSA. The CDR3 contains 14 residues. CDR3 nucleotide sequence: TGTGCCAGCAGGAGACGGGACAGGGCCAACACCATATATTTT. This sequence encodes CASRRRDRANTIYF.

This chain connects TRBV5-1 to TRBJ1-4; D perhaps matches TRBD1 (5 bases). Germline CDR1 is SGHRS and CDR2 is YFSETQ. V lost 4 bases, J lost 4 bases, and 11 bases lay in between. This CDR3 is built from 14 residues. The CDR3 DNA sequence: TGCGCCAGCAGCCCAGGGTGGGGTAATGAAAAACTGTTTTTT. It is translated as CASSPGWGNEKLFF.

This sequence joins TRBV6-5 and TRBJ1-4; 7 nucleotides match TRBD1. This CDR3 is built from 15 residues. Germline CDR1 reads MNHEY; CDR2 reads SVGAGI. With 0 bases clipped from V and 6 bases from J, the junction kept 4 bases outside the gene matches. The chain's CDR3 is CASSYSTGPDEKLFF. The CDR3 coding sequence is TGTGCCAGCAGTTACTCGACAGGGCCCGATGAAAAACTGTTTTTT.

The chain couples TRBV3-1 (or the pseudogene TRBV3-2) to TRBJ2-5, with D possibly TRBD2 on 6 matching bases. Trimming shortened V by 4 bases and J by 5 bases, and 17 bases separated the two germline ends. Germline CDR1 is LGHDT and CDR2 is YNNKEL (reference sequence). The CDR3 sequence is 15 residues long. The CDR3 loop is CASSRTLEGLETQYF. The CDR3 nucleotides are TGTGCCAGCAGCCGCACCTTGGAGGGCCTTGAGACCCAGTACTTC.

This sequence joins TRBV5-1 and TRBJ2-7; a possible D gene is TRBD1 (5 bases). Per the germline V gene, CDR1 is SGHRS and CDR2 is YFSETQ. V lost 6 bases and J lost 0, with 13 bases in between. The CDR3 is 14 amino acids. The CDR3 here is CASTLSTVSYEQYF. The CDR3 region has the DNA TGCGCCAGCACCCTCTCGACAGTCTCCTACGAGCAGTACTTC.

The chain uses TRBV2 and TRBJ2-7; 11 bases are shared with TRBD1. The germline gives CDR1 SNHLY, CDR2 FYNNEI. The CDR3 is 15 residues long. V dropped 6 bases and J dropped 3; count of bases not matched to a gene: 7. CDR3 coding DNA: TGTGCCAGCAGAGCCCGGGACAGGGGGATCTACGAGCAGTACTTC. Its translation is CASRARDRGIYEQYF. The complete variable domain, with remaining parts taken from reference TRBV2 and TRBJ2-7, reads EPEVTQTPSHQVTQMGQEVILRCVPISNHLYFYWYRQILGQKVEFLVSFYNNEISEKSEIFDDQFSVERPDGSNFTLKIRSTKLEDSAMYFCASRARDRGIYEQYFGPGTRLTVT.

V gene TRBV5-4 combines with J gene TRBJ2-6, with D uncertain. With 0 bases removed from V and 0 bases from J, the gap between germline ends came to 10 bases. The germline CDR1 and CDR2 sequences are SGHNT and YYREEE (reference sequence). There are 17 residues in the CDR3. CDR3 sequence reads: CASSLGQARSGANVLTF. DNA for the CDR3: TGTGCCAGCAGCTTGGGTCAGGCGCGCTCTGGGGCCAACGTCCTGACTTTC.

The genes are TRBV11-2 and TRBJ2-2, with 12 nucleotides matching TRBD2. This CDR3 region has 17 residues. The V segment lost 5 bases and the J segment 0 bases; nucleotides outside the gene matches: 4. CDR1 is SGHAT and CDR2 is FQNNGV in the germline V gene. Here the CDR3 DNA reads TGTGCCAGCAGCGTAGGACTAGCGGGAACGAACACCGGGGAGCTGTTTTTT. The encoded protein is CASSVGLAGTNTGELFF.

The rearrangement links TRBV5-4 to TRBJ2-1; D is ambiguous. The CDR3 is made up of 15 amino acids. Germline V gene data show CDR1 as SGHNT and CDR2 as YYREEE (reference sequence). V dropped 4 bases and J dropped 1 base, with 12 bases sitting between them. The DNA of the CDR3 is TGTGCCAGCAGCCCTTCGAGTATTTCCTACAATGAGCAGTTCTTC. It encodes CASSPSSISYNEQFF.